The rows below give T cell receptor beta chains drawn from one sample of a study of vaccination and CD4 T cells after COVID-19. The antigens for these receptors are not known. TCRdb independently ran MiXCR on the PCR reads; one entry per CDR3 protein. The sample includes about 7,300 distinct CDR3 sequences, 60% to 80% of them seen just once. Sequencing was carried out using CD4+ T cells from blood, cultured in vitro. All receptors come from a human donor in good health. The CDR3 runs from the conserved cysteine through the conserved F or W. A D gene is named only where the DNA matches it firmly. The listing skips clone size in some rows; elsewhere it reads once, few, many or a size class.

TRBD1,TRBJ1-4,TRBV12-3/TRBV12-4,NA,CASREGASIEKLFF,TGTGCCAGCAGGGAGGGGGCGTCGATTGAAAAACTGTTTTTT
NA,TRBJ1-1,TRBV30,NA,CAWDRQANTEAFF,TGTGCCTGGGATAGACAGGCGAACACTGAAGCTTTCTTT
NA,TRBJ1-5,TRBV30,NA,CAWSDGRDQPQHF,TGTGCCTGGAGTGACGGACGGGATCAGCCCCAGCATTTT
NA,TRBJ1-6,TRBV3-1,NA,CASSSSYNSPLHF,TGTGCCAGTTCCAGCTCCTATAATTCACCCCTCCACTTT
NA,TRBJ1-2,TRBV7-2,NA,CASSLAAGHYGYTF,TGTGCCAGCAGCTTAGCTGCAGGCCACTATGGCTACACCTTC
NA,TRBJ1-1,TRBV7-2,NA,CASSLGQGIGEAFF,TGTGCCAGCAGCTTAGGACAAGGGATAGGTGAAGCTTTCTTT
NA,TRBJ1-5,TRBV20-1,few,CSAREARGSNQPQHF,TGCAGTGCTAGAGAAGCCCGGGGTAGCAATCAGCCCCAGCATTTT
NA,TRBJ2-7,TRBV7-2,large,CASSLAPPGAAYEQYF,TGTGCCAGCAGCTTAGCTCCCCCAGGGGCCGCCTACGAGCAGTACTTC
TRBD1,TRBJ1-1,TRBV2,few,CASRGDRATEAFF,TGTGCCAGCAGGGGAGACAGGGCCACTGAAGCTTTCTTT
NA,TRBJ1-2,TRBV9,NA,CASSVGGTNYGYTF,TGTGCCAGCAGCGTAGGGGGGACTAACTATGGCTACACCTTC
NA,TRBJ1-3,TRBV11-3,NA,CASSSTRDASYGNTIYF,TGTGCCAGCAGCTCAACGAGGGACGCCAGCTACGGAAACACCATATATTTT
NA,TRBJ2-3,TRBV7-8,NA,CASSSAISGAADTQYF,TGTGCCAGCAGTTCGGCTATCTCAGGGGCGGCAGATACGCAGTATTTT
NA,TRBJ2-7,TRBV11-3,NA,CASSWESGAYEQYF,TGTGCCAGCAGCTGGGAATCCGGAGCATACGAGCAGTACTTC
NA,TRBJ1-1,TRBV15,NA,CATSRAVGNLNTEAFF,TGTGCCACCAGCAGAGCAGTGGGGAACCTCAACACTGAAGCTTTCTTT
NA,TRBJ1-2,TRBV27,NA,CASSIAPTGTYTF,TGTGCCAGCAGTATAGCGCCGACAGGAACCTACACCTTC
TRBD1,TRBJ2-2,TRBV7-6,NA,CASSGRGLGELFF,TGTGCCAGCAGCGGCAGGGGGCTCGGGGAGCTGTTTTTT
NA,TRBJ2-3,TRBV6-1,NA,CASSPTGSTDTQYF,TGTGCCAGCAGTCCGACGGGGAGCACAGATACGCAGTATTTT
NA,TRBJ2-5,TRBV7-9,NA,CASSRGDRIQETQYF,TGTGCCAGCAGCCGTGGGGATCGGATCCAAGAGACCCAGTACTTC
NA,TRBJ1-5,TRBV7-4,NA,CASSTTDHSNQPQHF,TGTGCCAGCAGTACGACAGACCATAGCAATCAGCCCCAGCATTTT
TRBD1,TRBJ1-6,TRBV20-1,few,CSAKPGTGNSPLHF,TGCAGTGCTAAACCCGGGACAGGGAATTCACCCCTCCACTTT
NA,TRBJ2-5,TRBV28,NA,CASTPGRAFGETQYF,TGTGCCAGCACCCCCGGACGGGCTTTTGGAGAGACCCAGTACTTC
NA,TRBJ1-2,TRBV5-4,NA,CASSLGGGALGYGYTF,TGTGCCAGCAGCTTGGGCGGGGGGGCCCTGGGCTATGGCTACACCTTC
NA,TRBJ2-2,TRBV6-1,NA,CASRRGNTGELFF,TGTGCCAGCAGACGGGGCAACACCGGGGAGCTGTTTTTT
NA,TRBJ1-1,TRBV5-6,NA,CASSPVGLENTEAFF,TGTGCCAGCAGCCCCGTCGGGTTGGAGAACACTGAAGCTTTCTTT
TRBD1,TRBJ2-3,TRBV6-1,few,CASSGTGWAQYF,TGTGCCAGCAGTGGGACAGGGTGGGCGCAGTATTTT
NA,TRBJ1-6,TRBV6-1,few,CASSAPSSYNSPLHF,TGTGCCAGCAGTGCCCCAAGCTCCTATAATTCACCCCTCCACTTT
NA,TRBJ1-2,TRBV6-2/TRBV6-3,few,CASSPLAVSGGYTF,TGTGCCAGCAGCCCCCTGGCAGTTTCTGGTGGCTACACCTTC
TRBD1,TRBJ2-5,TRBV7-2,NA,CASSSDTGTGFETQYF,TGTGCCAGCAGCTCCGACACCGGGACAGGGTTCGAGACCCAGTACTTC
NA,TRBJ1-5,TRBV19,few,CASSSGVGQPQHF,TGTGCCAGTAGTTCGGGGGTAGGGCAGCCCCAGCATTTT
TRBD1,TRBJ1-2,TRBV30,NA,CAWSRDRPKGYTF,TGTGCCTGGAGTCGGGACAGGCCCAAGGGCTACACCTTC
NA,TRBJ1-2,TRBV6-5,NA,CASSYDAQDLINYGYTF,TGTGCCAGCAGTTACGACGCACAGGACCTTATCAACTATGGCTACACCTTC
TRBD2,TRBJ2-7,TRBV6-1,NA,CAGSRAGDPHEQYF,TGTGCCGGCAGCCGGGCGGGAGACCCGCACGAGCAGTACTTC
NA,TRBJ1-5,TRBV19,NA,CASSPGYSSNQPQHF,TGTGCCAGTAGTCCAGGGTATTCTAGCAATCAGCCCCAGCATTTT
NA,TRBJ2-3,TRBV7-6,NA,CASSLDSSTDTQYF,TGTGCCAGCAGCTTAGATTCCAGCACAGATACGCAGTATTTT
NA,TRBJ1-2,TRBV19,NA,CASSISGDLYGYTF,TGTGCCAGTAGTATTTCAGGGGATCTCTATGGCTACACCTTC
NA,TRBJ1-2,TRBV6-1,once,CASSEGPANYGYTF,TGTGCCAGCAGTGAAGGTCCCGCTAACTATGGCTACACCTTC
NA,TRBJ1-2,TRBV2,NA,CASSVRTYGYTF,TGTGCCAGCAGTGTACGCACCTATGGCTACACCTTC
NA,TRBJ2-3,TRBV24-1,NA,CATSDLGLDTQYF,TGTGCCACCAGTGATTTAGGGTTGGATACGCAGTATTTT
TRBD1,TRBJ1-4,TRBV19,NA,CASSTGTGVPNEKLFF,TGTGCCAGTAGCACCGGGACAGGGGTACCTAATGAAAAACTGTTTTTT
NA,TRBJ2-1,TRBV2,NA,CASSEEGKQFF,TGTGCCAGCAGTGAAGAGGGGAAGCAGTTCTTC